This TCR beta chain stems from a study of T-cell reconstitution after alpha-beta-depleted transplantation in children. General observations from the study: T-cell counts and diversity at one year following transplant were attributed mainly to newly produced T cells. Reportedly, only several hundred clones from non-depleted graft cells drove alpha-beta T-cell counts at about two months.

This clonotype was seen more than once but under ten times. The antigen is undetermined. This CDR3 comprises 15 residues. CDR1 is SGHVS, CDR2 FQNEAQ, per germline. After removal of 4 bases from V and 5 bases from J, the junction contained 8 bases not matched to a gene. Unique molecular identifiers were incorporated into the prepared TCRbeta library. TCRdb analysed the PCR reads with MiXCR anew, one entry per CDR3 protein. The data hold fewer than 750,000 distinct CDR3 sequences, with around 23% observed a single time. The clonotype originates from a boy in the first two years of life who had a stem cell transplant for acute myeloid leukemia, so the T cells may come from the graft donor. The chain combines TRBV7-8 with TRBJ2-5, with 9 nucleotides matching TRBD1. The specimen was PBMCs, mostly from graft donor cells, collected 360 days after TCRalphabeta/CD19-depleted stem cell transplant. The CDR3 spells CASSYGQGSWETQYF. CDR3 DNA sequence: TGTGCCAGCAGCTACGGACAGGGGAGCTGGGAGACCCAGTACTTC.